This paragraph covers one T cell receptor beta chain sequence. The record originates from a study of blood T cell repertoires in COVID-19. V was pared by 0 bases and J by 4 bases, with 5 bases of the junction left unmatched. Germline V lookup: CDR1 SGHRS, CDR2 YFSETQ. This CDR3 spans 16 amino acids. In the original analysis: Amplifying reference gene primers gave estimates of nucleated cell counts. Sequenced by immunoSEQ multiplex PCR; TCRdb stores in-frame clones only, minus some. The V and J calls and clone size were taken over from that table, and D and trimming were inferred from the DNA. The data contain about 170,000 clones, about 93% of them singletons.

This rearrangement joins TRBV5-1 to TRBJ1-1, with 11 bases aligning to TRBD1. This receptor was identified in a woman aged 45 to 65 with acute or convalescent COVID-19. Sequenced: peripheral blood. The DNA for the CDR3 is TGCGCCAGCAGCTTGGACGGACAGGGGGCCGGCACTGAAGCTTTCTTT. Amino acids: CASSLDGQGAGTEAFF.